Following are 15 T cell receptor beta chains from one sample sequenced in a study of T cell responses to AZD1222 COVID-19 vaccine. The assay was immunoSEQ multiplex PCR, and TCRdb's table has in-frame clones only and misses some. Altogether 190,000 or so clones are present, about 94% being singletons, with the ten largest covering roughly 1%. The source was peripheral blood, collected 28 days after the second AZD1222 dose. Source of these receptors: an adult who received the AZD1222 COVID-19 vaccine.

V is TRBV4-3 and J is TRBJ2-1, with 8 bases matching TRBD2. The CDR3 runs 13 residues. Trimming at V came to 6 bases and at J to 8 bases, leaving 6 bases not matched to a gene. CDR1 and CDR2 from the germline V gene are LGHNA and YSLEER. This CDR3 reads CASSGLAEHEQFF. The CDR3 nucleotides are TGCGCCAGCAGTGGACTAGCAGAGCATGAGCAGTTCTTC.

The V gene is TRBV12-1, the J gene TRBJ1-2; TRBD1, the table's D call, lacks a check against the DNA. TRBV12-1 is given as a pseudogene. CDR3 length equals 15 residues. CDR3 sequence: CASSSVYRGVYGYTF. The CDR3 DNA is TGTGCCAGCAGCTCGGTCTACAGGGGGGTCTATGGCTACACCTTC.

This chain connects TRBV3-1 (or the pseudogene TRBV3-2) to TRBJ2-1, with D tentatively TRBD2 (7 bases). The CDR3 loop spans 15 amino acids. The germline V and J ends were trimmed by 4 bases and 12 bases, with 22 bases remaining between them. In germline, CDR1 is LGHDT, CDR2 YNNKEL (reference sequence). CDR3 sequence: CASSLMGGGHPGQFF. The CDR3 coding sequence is TGTGCCAGCAGCCTTATGGGCGGGGGCCACCCTGGGCAGTTCTTC.

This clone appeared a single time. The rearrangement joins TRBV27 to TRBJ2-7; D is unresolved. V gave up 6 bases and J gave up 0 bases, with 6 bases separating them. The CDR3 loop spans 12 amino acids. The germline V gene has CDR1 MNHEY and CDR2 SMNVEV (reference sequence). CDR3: CASSRSSYEQYF. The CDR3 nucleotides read TGTGCCAGCAGCCGTAGCTCCTACGAGCAGTACTTC.

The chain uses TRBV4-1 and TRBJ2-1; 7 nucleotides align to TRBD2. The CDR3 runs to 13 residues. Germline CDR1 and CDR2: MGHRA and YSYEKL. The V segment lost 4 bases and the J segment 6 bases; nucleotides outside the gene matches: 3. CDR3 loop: CASSRGGANEQFF. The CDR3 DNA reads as TGCGCCAGCAGCCGCGGGGGTGCCAATGAGCAGTTCTTC.

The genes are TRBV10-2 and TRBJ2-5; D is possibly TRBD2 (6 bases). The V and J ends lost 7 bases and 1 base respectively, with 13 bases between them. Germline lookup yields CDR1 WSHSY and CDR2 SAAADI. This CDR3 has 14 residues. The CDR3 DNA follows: TGCGCCAGCACGGGTGGGGGGTCCCAAGAGACCCAGTACTTC. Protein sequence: CASTGGGSQETQYF.

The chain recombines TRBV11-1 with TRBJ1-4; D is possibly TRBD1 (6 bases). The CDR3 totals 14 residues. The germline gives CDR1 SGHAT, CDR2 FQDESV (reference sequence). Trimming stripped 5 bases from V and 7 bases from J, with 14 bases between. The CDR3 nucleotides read TGTGCCAGCAGCCCCGGACAGTTTGCTGAAAAACTGTTTTTT. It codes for CASSPGQFAEKLFF.

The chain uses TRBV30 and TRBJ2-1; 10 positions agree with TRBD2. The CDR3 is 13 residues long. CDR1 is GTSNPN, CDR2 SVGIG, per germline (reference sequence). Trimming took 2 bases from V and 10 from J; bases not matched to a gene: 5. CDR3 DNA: TGTGCCTGGAGTAGCGGGGGGGCAAGGGAGCAGTTCTTC. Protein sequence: CAWSSGGAREQFF.

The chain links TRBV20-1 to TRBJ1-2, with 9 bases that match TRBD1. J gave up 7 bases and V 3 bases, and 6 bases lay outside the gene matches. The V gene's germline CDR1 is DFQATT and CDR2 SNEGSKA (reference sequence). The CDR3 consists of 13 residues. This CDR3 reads CSASGTGIVGYTF. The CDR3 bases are TGCAGTGCTAGTGGGACAGGGATCGTTGGCTACACCTTC.

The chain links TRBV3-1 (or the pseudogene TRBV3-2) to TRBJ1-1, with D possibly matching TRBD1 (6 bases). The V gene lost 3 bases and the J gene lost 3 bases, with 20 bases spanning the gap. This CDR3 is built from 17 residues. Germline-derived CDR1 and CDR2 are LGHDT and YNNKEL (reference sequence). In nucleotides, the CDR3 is TGTGCCAGCAGCCAGGGGGCGGGGGGCGTCCGTTACACTGAAGCTTTCTTT. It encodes CASSQGAGGVRYTEAFF.

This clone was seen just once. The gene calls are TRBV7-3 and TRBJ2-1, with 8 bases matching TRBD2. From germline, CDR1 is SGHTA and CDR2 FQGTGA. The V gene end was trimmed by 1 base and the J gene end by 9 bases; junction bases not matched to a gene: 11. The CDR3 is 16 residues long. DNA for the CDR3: TGTGCCAGCAGCTTAAGATCTAGCGGGCTTTATAGTGAGCAGTTCTTC. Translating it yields CASSLRSSGLYSEQFF.

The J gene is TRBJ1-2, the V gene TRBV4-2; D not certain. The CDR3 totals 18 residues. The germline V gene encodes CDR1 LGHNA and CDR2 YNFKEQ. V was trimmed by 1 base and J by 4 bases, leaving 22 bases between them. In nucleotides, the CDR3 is TGTGCCAGCAGCCAAGCTGGAACCGTGGAGGCAGCAAGCTATGGCTACACCTTC. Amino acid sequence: CASSQAGTVEAASYGYTF.

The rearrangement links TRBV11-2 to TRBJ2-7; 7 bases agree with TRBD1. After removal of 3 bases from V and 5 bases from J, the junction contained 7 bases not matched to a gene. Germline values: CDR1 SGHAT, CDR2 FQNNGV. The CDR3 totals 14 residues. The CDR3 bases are TGTGCCAGCAGCTTGCGTCCCGGGACAGACGAGCAGTACTTC. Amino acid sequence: CASSLRPGTDEQYF.

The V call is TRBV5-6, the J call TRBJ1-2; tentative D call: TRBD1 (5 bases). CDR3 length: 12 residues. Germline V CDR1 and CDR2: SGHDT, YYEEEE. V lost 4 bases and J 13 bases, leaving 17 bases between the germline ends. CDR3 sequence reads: CASSAARGPGTF. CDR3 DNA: TGTGCCAGCAGCGCGGCGAGGGGCCCTGGCACCTTC.

CDR3 in amino acids: CASSRGGGFFAEKLFF. DNA of the CDR3: TGTGCCAGCAGCCGGGGAGGGGGTTTCTTTGCTGAAAAACTGTTTTTT. The genes are TRBV2 and TRBJ1-4; D perhaps matches TRBD1 (6 bases). The CDR3 has 16 residues. Germline V gene lookup returns CDR1 SNHLY and CDR2 FYNNEI. The V end was cut by 6 bases, the J end by 7 bases, with 21 bases between.